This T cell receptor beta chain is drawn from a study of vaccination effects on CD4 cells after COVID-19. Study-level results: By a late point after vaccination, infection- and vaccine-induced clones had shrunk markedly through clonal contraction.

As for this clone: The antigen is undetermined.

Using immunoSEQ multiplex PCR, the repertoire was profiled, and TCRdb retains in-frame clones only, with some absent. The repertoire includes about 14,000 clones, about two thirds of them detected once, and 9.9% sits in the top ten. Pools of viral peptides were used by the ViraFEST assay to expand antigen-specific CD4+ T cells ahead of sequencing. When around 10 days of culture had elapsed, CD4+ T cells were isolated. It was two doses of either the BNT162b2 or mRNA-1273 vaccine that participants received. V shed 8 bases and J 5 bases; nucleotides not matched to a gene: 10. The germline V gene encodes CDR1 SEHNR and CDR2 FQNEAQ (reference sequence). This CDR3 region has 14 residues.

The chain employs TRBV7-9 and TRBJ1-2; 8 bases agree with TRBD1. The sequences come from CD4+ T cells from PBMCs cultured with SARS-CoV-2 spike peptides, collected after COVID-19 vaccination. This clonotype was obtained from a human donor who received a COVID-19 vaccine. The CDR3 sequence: CASEPGTGIYGYTF. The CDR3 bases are TGTGCCAGCGAGCCCGGGACAGGAATTTATGGCTACACCTTC.